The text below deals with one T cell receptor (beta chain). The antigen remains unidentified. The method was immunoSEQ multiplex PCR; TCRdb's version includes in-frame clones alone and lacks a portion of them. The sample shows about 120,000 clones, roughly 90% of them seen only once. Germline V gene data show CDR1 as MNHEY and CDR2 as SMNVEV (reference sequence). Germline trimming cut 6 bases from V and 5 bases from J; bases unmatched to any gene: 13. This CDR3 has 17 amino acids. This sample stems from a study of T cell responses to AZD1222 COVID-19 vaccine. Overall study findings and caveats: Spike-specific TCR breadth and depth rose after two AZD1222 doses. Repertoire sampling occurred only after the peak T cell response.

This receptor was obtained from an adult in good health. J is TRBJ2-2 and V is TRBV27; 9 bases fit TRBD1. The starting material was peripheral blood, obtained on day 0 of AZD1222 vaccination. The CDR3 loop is CASRQHIPGQGTGELFF. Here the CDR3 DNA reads TGTGCCAGCAGGCAACACATTCCGGGACAGGGTACCGGGGAGCTGTTTTTT.